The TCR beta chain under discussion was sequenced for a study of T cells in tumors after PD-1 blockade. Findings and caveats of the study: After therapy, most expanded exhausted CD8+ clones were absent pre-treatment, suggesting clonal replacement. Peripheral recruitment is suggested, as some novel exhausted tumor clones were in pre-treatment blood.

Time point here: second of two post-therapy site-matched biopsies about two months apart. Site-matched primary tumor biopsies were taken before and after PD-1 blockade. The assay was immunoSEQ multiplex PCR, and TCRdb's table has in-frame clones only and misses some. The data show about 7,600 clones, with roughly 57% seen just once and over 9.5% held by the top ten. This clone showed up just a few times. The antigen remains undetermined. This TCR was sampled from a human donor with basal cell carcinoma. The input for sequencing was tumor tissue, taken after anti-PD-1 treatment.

The DNA for the CDR3 is TGTGCCAGCAGTTACTCGGTCGAGGGGAACACTGAAGCTTTCTTT. Its translation is CASSYSVEGNTEAFF. This chain uses TRBV6-2 or TRBV6-3 with TRBJ1-1; no reliable D call. The germline V gene encodes CDR1 MNHEY and CDR2 SVGEGT. CDR3 length: 15 residues. The V and J ends lost 0 bases and 1 base respectively, with 9 bases between them.